Following are 12 T cell receptor beta chains from one sample sequenced in a study of shared clonotypes between healthy human individuals. Method: immunoSEQ multiplex PCR; TCRdb's copy keeps in-frame clones and lacks some. This sample has 2 million to 2.5 million clones, with roughly 93% found just once. Sequencing input: naive CD4+ T cells from PBMCs. Subset specified: CD45RA+ positively selected. The source of these receptors is a man aged 18 to 29 in good health. Some clones in this sample may be carry-over from other donors' samples.

The chain employs TRBV5-1 and TRBJ1-2; perhaps TRBD1 as D (5 bases). Trimming cost V 2 bases and J 8 bases, with 13 bases left between them. The germline gives CDR1 SGHRS, CDR2 YFSETQ. The CDR3 contains 13 residues. The CDR3 reads CASSLFQGPGYTF. In DNA form, the CDR3 reads TGCGCCAGCAGCTTATTTCAGGGACCGGGCTACACCTTC.

The gene calls are TRBV5-4 and TRBJ1-2; D is perhaps TRBD1 (6 bases). The CDR3 spans 15 residues. V was shortened by 4 bases and J by 8 bases, with 21 bases between the two germline ends. Germline CDR1 reads SGHNT; CDR2 reads YYREEE (reference sequence). The CDR3 nucleotides read TGTGCCAGCAGCATCCCCTCAGGAGACGGGGGCGGCTACACCTTC. Translating it yields CASSIPSGDGGGYTF.

The V gene is TRBV27, the J gene TRBJ2-5; the D gene is possibly TRBD2 (5 bases). CDR3 size: 14 residues. V lost 4 bases, J lost 5 bases, and 14 bases lay in between. Looked up from germline, CDR1 is MNHEY and CDR2 is SMNVEV (reference sequence). CDR3 in DNA: TGTGCCAGCAGTTCCCCCCTCCGGAGGGAGACCCAGTACTTC. Encoded protein: CASSSPLRRETQYF.

Only one count was recorded for this clone. The chain links TRBV7-3 to TRBJ2-2, with D unclear. Germline values: CDR1 SGHTA, CDR2 FQGTGA. V shed 2 bases and J shed 7 bases, with 8 bases lying between them. This CDR3 contains 13 residues. The chain's CDR3 is CASSLLGVGELFF. CDR3 DNA sequence: TGTGCCAGCAGCTTATTGGGTGTCGGGGAGCTGTTTTTT.

V and J are TRBV19 and TRBJ1-5; the D is unclear. V lost 3 bases to trimming and J lost 6 bases, with 18 bases between them. The CDR3 contains 16 residues. Per the germline V gene, CDR1 is LNHDA and CDR2 is SQIVND (reference sequence). CDR3 bases: TGTGCCAGTAGTATTCGTACTCCTTCCAACCCTCAGCCCCAGCATTTT. Translating it yields CASSIRTPSNPQPQHF.

The chain carries TRBV6-4 and TRBJ1-5, with a weak D call TRBD1 (5 bases). The CDR3 consists of 14 residues. Germline V gene lookup returns CDR1 MRHNA and CDR2 SNTAGT. Trimming left V 0 bases short and J 9 bases short, with 12 bases between. DNA of the CDR3: TGTGCCAGCAGTGACTCTCTGGGCGGGGGGCCCCAGCATTTT. Protein sequence: CASSDSLGGGPQHF.

This clone has a single count. The rearrangement links TRBV5-4 to TRBJ1-3; TRBD1 agrees at 10 bases. J gave up 3 bases and V 0 bases, and 6 bases lay outside the gene matches. The CDR3 totals 17 residues. Looked up from germline, CDR1 is SGHNT and CDR2 is YYREEE (reference sequence). DNA of the CDR3: TGTGCCAGCAGCTTGGTTCCTAGGGACAGGGGTGGAAACACCATATATTTT. It specifies CASSLVPRDRGGNTIYF.

The chain carries TRBV1 and TRBJ2-7; the D call in the table, TRBD2, was not verified against the DNA. TRBV1 is marked as a pseudogene. The CDR3 is 16 residues long. Written as DNA, the CDR3 is TGCACCAGCAGCCTCGGGGACTCACCGTTCTCCTACGAGCAGTACTTC. It yields the protein CTSSLGDSPFSYEQYF.

The chain employs TRBV2 and TRBJ1-1; 8 bases align to TRBD1. This CDR3 region has 12 residues. From germline, CDR1 is SNHLY and CDR2 FYNNEI. After removal of 6 bases from V and 10 bases from J, the junction contained 7 bases not matched to a gene. This CDR3 is CASRGTGLRAFF. Written as DNA, the CDR3 is TGTGCCAGCAGGGGGACAGGTCTTAGAGCTTTCTTT.

The V and J genes are TRBV7-2 and TRBJ1-3; D gene ambiguous. V was shortened by 1 base and J by 0 bases, with 7 bases between the two germline ends. CDR1 and CDR2 (germline): SGHTA, FQGNSA. The CDR3 runs to 15 residues. CDR3 sequence (DNA): TGTGCCAGCAGCTTAGGGGTATTCTCTGGAAACACCATATATTTT. This gives the protein CASSLGVFSGNTIYF.

This rearrangement joins TRBV9 to TRBJ2-4; 7 nucleotides line up with TRBD1. Germline V gene data show CDR1 as SGDLS and CDR2 as YYNGEE. The CDR3 sequence is 15 residues long. V shed 3 bases, J shed 0 bases, and the junction held 3 bases outside the gene matches. The CDR3 sequence: CASSAQGVAKNIQYF. CDR3 sequence (DNA): TGTGCCAGCAGCGCGCAGGGGGTAGCCAAAAACATTCAGTACTTC.

This rearrangement joins TRBV27 to TRBJ1-6; D perhaps matches TRBD1 (5 bases). This CDR3 is built from 15 residues. Germline CDR1 is MNHEY and CDR2 is SMNVEV (reference sequence). V gave up 5 bases and J gave up 10 bases, with 18 bases separating them. The CDR3 here is CASSPRGDGDSPLHF. CDR3 sequence (DNA): TGTGCCAGCAGTCCCCGTGGGGACGGAGACTCACCCCTCCACTTT.